The next 20 T cell receptor beta chains were all read from a single sample in a study of identifying expanded T cells in peripheral blood. Sequencing used immunoSEQ multiplex PCR; TCRdb keeps in-frame clones, though not all of them. The profile covers roughly 82,000 clones, with roughly 86% appearing a single time and 15% to 20% taken by the ten largest. Sequenced sample: blood. These TCRs come from a person aged 18 to 70 in good health.

This clone was detected once. The rearrangement links TRBV6-5 to TRBJ2-7, with 9 bases matching TRBD1. The CDR3 length is 14 residues. The germline CDR1 and CDR2 sequences are MNHEY and SVGAGI. The V and J ends lost 5 bases and 5 bases, in that order; junction bases with no gene match: 7. In DNA, the CDR3 is TGTGCCAGCAGTGGGGGACAGGGTCGGGACGAGCAGTACTTC. It codes for CASSGGQGRDEQYF.

The rearrangement links TRBV10-3 to TRBJ2-5; TRBD2 matches at 11 bases. Trimming cost V 10 bases and J 5 bases; bases outside gene matches: 3. Germline CDR1 and CDR2: ENHRY and SYGVKD. The CDR3 consists of 12 residues. CDR3 coding DNA: TGTGCCACGACTAGCGGGAAGGAGACCCAGTACTTC. Translation: CATTSGKETQYF.

V is TRBV7-3 and J is TRBJ2-3, with TRBD2 matching over 11 bases. V shed 5 bases and J 0 bases; nucleotides not matched to a gene: 4. This CDR3 comprises 16 residues. From germline, CDR1 is SGHTA and CDR2 FQGTGA. Written as DNA, the CDR3 is TGTGCCAGCAGCCCGGGACTAGCGGTTAGCACAGATACGCAGTATTTT. This gives the protein CASSPGLAVSTDTQYF.

The chain joins TRBV14 to TRBJ2-7; D is perhaps TRBD2 (6 bases). CDR1 and CDR2 (germline): SGHDN, FVKESK. V gave up 4 bases and J gave up 2 bases, with 12 bases separating them. The CDR3 is 14 residues long. As DNA, the CDR3 is TGTGCCAGCAGCCCCCACGGGGGTCCCTACGAGCAGTACTTC. Encoded protein: CASSPHGGPYEQYF.

The chain uses TRBV5-1 and TRBJ1-1; D is uncertain. CDR1 is SGHRS, CDR2 YFSETQ, per germline. The V end was cut by 0 bases, the J end by 2 bases, with 8 bases between. This CDR3 is 14 amino acids long. CDR3 in amino acids: CASSLDGRNTEAFF. The CDR3 region has the DNA TGCGCCAGCAGCTTGGATGGACGTAACACTGAAGCTTTCTTT.

This chain uses TRBV5-5 with TRBJ2-7; D is perhaps TRBD1 (7 bases). The CDR3 totals 14 residues. Trimming removed 4 bases from V and 0 bases from J, with 11 bases in between. In germline, CDR1 is SGHKS, CDR2 YYEKEE (reference sequence). In nucleotides, the CDR3 is TGTGCCAGCAGCGCGGGACAGCCCTCCTACGAGCAGTACTTC. Protein sequence: CASSAGQPSYEQYF.

V and J are TRBV19 and TRBJ1-3, with unresolved D. The V gene lost 11 bases and the J gene lost 0 bases, with 11 bases spanning the gap. Germline V gene sequence: CDR1 LNHDA, CDR2 SQIVND (reference sequence). This CDR3 spans 13 amino acids. CDR3 nucleotide sequence: TGTGCCGCCACCGTTGACTCTGGAAACACCATATATTTT. Translating it yields CAATVDSGNTIYF.

This chain uses TRBV28 with TRBJ1-4; TRBD1 aligns across 9 bases. Germline V CDR1 and CDR2: MDHEN, SYDVKM. The CDR3 covers 15 residues. V lost 6 bases and J lost 8; bases outside the gene matches: 10. The CDR3 nucleotides are TGTGCCAGCAGGGATAACAGGGGGCCTGGCGAAAAACTGTTTTTT. This gives the protein CASRDNRGPGEKLFF.

Only a few counts were recorded for this clone. The chain joins TRBV7-9 to TRBJ2-7, with 7 nucleotides matching TRBD2. The ends lost 4 bases at V and 6 bases at J; junction bases unmatched: 15. This CDR3 is built from 16 residues. Germline V CDR1 and CDR2: SEHNR, FQNEAQ (reference sequence). The DNA of the CDR3 is TGTGCCAGCAGCTGGACCGCGGGAGAGACCCCACTCGAGCAGTACTTC. Translating it yields CASSWTAGETPLEQYF.

On this clone itself: Other DNA sequences within the sample encode an identical CDR3. The V and J genes are TRBV5-1 and TRBJ2-7, with unresolved D. Trimming shortened V by 0 bases and J by 0 bases, and 7 bases separated the two germline ends. The CDR3 consists of 14 residues. From germline, CDR1 is SGHRS and CDR2 YFSETQ. The CDR3 DNA sequence: TGCGCCAGCAGCTTGGCCCCAGTCTCCTACGAGCAGTACTTC. Amino acids: CASSLAPVSYEQYF.

The rearrangement joins TRBV7-9 to TRBJ2-3; TRBD2 matches 7 bases. Germline assignment: CDR1 SEHNR and CDR2 FQNEAQ (reference sequence). The CDR3 totals 15 residues. The V and J ends lost 3 bases and 1 base, in that order; junction bases with no gene match: 4. The chain's CDR3 is CASSFVAGGTDTQYF. CDR3 DNA sequence: TGTGCCAGCAGCTTTGTAGCGGGCGGCACAGATACGCAGTATTTT.

The rearrangement uses TRBV7-3 and TRBJ2-2; D gene unclear. The CDR3 totals 16 residues. Trimming cost V 5 bases and J 4 bases, with 17 bases left between them. From germline, CDR1 is SGHTA and CDR2 FQGTGA. The CDR3 sequence is CASSLRPDAVTGELFF. DNA for the CDR3: TGTGCCAGCAGCCTAAGGCCGGATGCCGTCACCGGGGAGCTGTTTTTT. The full variable domain, with the rest looked up from reference TRBV7-3 and TRBJ2-2, is GAGVSQTPSNKVTEKGKYVELRCDPISGHTALYWYRQSLGQGPEFLIYFQGTGAADDSGLPNDRFFAVRPEGSVSTLKIQRTERGDSAVYLCASSLRPDAVTGELFFGEGSRLTVL.

V gene TRBV7-6 combines with J gene TRBJ2-7; 10 bases map to TRBD2. This CDR3 has 16 residues. Germline-derived CDR1 and CDR2 are SGHVS and FNYEAQ. The V segment lost 2 bases and the J segment 4 bases; nucleotides outside the gene matches: 8. The CDR3 loop is CASSLYASGGFYEQYF. In DNA, the CDR3 is TGTGCCAGCAGCTTATATGCTAGCGGGGGCTTTTACGAGCAGTACTTC.

The chain joins TRBV6-6 to TRBJ1-1; 9 bases are a match to TRBD1. V shed 4 bases, J shed 11 bases, and the junction held 8 bases outside the gene matches. Germline V CDR1 and CDR2: MNHNY, SVGAGI (reference sequence). The CDR3 has 13 amino acids. CDR3: CASSSDRGRYAFF. CDR3 coding DNA: TGTGCCAGCAGTTCAGACAGGGGGAGGTACGCTTTCTTT.

The chain's CDR3 is CASTSRTGDLGYEQYF. The CDR3 nucleotides read TGTGCCAGCACCTCCCGGACAGGGGATCTCGGCTACGAGCAGTACTTC. The V gene is TRBV28, the J gene TRBJ2-7; 9 nucleotides align to TRBD1. Germline V gene data show CDR1 as MDHEN and CDR2 as SYDVKM. V shed 7 bases, J shed 3 bases, and the junction held 13 bases outside the gene matches. This CDR3 is 16 amino acids long.

As for this clone: A read error may account for a junction end that differs from germline. This rearrangement joins TRBV7-7 to TRBJ2-1, with 14 positions matching TRBD2. CDR3 size: 15 residues. The germline gives CDR1 SSHAT, CDR2 FNYEAQ (reference sequence). CDR3 in DNA: TGTGCTAGCAGCTACGGGACTAGCGGGAGTAATGAGCAGTTCTTC. The encoded protein is CASSYGTSGSNEQFF.

J is TRBJ2-7 and V is TRBV4-1, with D hard to call. Looked up from germline, CDR1 is MGHRA and CDR2 is YSYEKL. Trimming took 0 bases from V and 1 from J, leaving 10 bases between them. This CDR3 is 15 amino acids long. The CDR3 loop reads CASSQEEAASYEQYF. The CDR3 nucleotides are TGCGCCAGCAGCCAAGAAGAGGCCGCTTCCTACGAGCAGTACTTC.

The CDR3 loop reads CASSVDLAGDRYGYTF. In DNA form, the CDR3 reads TGTGCCAGCAGCGTCGACCTAGCAGGGGATAGGTATGGCTACACCTTC. This chain uses TRBV9 with TRBJ1-2, with D possibly matching TRBD1 (6 bases). The V gene's germline CDR1 is SGDLS and CDR2 YYNGEE. The V end lost 2 bases, the J end lost 5 bases, and 19 bases lay between the germline ends. The length of the CDR3 is 16 residues.

V usage is TRBV19 and J usage is TRBJ2-5; 7 nucleotides match TRBD1. Germline loops: CDR1 LNHDA, CDR2 SQIVND (reference sequence). The CDR3 is 15 amino acids. The V segment lost 3 bases and the J segment 5 bases; nucleotides outside the gene matches: 9. DNA of the CDR3: TGTGCCAGTAGTATGAGGAGCACAGGGGTCGAGACCCAGTACTTC. Its translation is CASSMRSTGVETQYF.

DNA for the CDR3: TGTGCCAGCAGCCAAGATGTAGGGGGCCACAATGAGCAGTTCTTC. It encodes CASSQDVGGHNEQFF. The chain links TRBV4-2 to TRBJ2-1; 7 bases match TRBD1. Looked up from germline, CDR1 is LGHNA and CDR2 is YNFKEQ. Trimming at V came to 0 bases and at J to 5 bases, leaving 4 bases not matched to a gene. CDR3 length: 15 residues.